A selection of T cell receptor beta chains follows, all from one sample in a study of response to subunit inactivated influenza vaccine. One entry per CDR3 protein, called by TCRdb with MiXCR from the RT-PCR reads. Of around 320,000 distinct CDR3 sequences detected, approximately 20% appear once; the ten largest clones hold about a tenth. The material sequenced was PBMCs from blood, taken less than 22 months after vaccination. These receptors originate from a man between 50 and 70 years old who received an inactivated influenza vaccine. CDR3s include the opening cysteine and the closing phenylalanine or tryptophan. A D gene is named only where the DNA matches it firmly. Clone sizes are given selectively: once, few, many, or a class where the clone is expanded.

V: TRBV20-1
D: NA
size: many
J: TRBJ1-1
DNA: TGCAGTGCTAGAGTGGGGGGCTCGAACACTGAAGCTTTCTTT
CDR3: CSARVGGSNTEAFF

V: TRBV4-1
D: TRBD1
size: NA
J: TRBJ1-4
DNA: TGCGCCAGCAGCCAGTCCCGGGACAGGGGGCGAGAACTGTTTTTT
CDR3: CASSQSRDRGRELFF

V: TRBV11-1
D: TRBD2
size: few
J: TRBJ2-1
DNA: TGTGCCAGCAGCTTAAGATTCGGCGCTAGCGGGGCCTCCTACAATGAGCAGTTCTTC
CDR3: CASSLRFGASGASYNEQFF

V: TRBV12-3/TRBV12-4
D: NA
size: few
J: TRBJ1-5
DNA: TGTGCCAGCAGTTTTATGGATCAGCCCCAGCATTTT
CDR3: CASSFMDQPQHF

V: TRBV4-2
D: TRBD1
size: NA
J: TRBJ2-7
DNA: TGTGCCAGCAGCCAATACACAGGGGTAAACTACGAGCAGTACTTC
CDR3: CASSQYTGVNYEQYF

V: TRBV3-1
D: NA
size: few
J: TRBJ1-1
DNA: TGTGCCAGCACCCAAAACCAGGGTGCCACTGAAGCTTTCTTT
CDR3: CASTQNQGATEAFF

V: TRBV7-2
D: NA
size: NA
J: TRBJ1-5
DNA: TGTGCCAGCAGCGGCCAAACAGGGCCGAATCAGCCCCAGCATTTT
CDR3: CASSGQTGPNQPQHF

V: TRBV6-1
D: NA
size: NA
J: TRBJ1-6
DNA: TGTGCCAGCAACTTGGACTCCCAGGTCGGTTCACCCCTCCACTTT
CDR3: CASNLDSQVGSPLHF

V: TRBV5-1
D: NA
size: many
J: TRBJ1-1
DNA: TGCGCCAGCAGCTTGCCAGGGACGTCCACTGAAGCTTTCTTT
CDR3: CASSLPGTSTEAFF

V: TRBV19
D: TRBD1
size: NA
J: TRBJ2-2
DNA: TGTGCCAGTAGGAAACCGGGACAGGGCTTGTACACCGGGGAGCTGTTTTTT
CDR3: CASRKPGQGLYTGELFF

V: TRBV28
D: NA
size: NA
J: TRBJ2-7
DNA: TGTGCCAGCAGTTTACAGGGACGACGGAATGGGGTCTACGAGCAGTACTTC
CDR3: CASSLQGRRNGVYEQYF

V: TRBV28
D: TRBD2
size: NA
J: TRBJ2-1
DNA: TGTGCCAGCAGTTTACACAACGGGGGGGGCGCCGAGTTCTTC
CDR3: CASSLHNGGGAEFF

V: TRBV29-1
D: NA
size: many
J: TRBJ1-5
DNA: TGCAGCGCCGGTTGGCGGGGGGGGCCCCAGCATTTT
CDR3: CSAGWRGGPQHF

V: TRBV18
D: NA
size: NA
J: TRBJ2-5
DNA: TGTGCCAGCTCACCGACAGTGACCCAAGAGACCCAGTACTTC
CDR3: CASSPTVTQETQYF

V: TRBV3-1
D: NA
size: NA
J: TRBJ2-7
DNA: TGTGCCAGCAGCCAAGACCCTGGACAGTCCTACGAGCAGTACTTC
CDR3: CASSQDPGQSYEQYF

V: TRBV20-1
D: NA
size: NA
J: TRBJ2-5
DNA: TGCAGTGCCAGCCAAGGGGACCTAAACCAGAACTTC
CDR3: CSASQGDLNQNF

V: TRBV10-3
D: NA
size: NA
J: TRBJ2-7
DNA: TGTGCCATTCAGCGCGGGGTAGACAGTCTAGTGGTGTACTTC
CDR3: CAIQRGVDSLVVYF

V: TRBV11-2
D: TRBD2
size: NA
J: TRBJ2-1
DNA: TGTGCCAGCAGTTTAGCGGGAGTCGGCTACAATGAGCAGTTCTTC
CDR3: CASSLAGVGYNEQFF

V: TRBV7-9
D: TRBD1
size: NA
J: TRBJ1-2
DNA: TGTGCCAGCACCAAGGACAGGGCTTACTATGGCTACACCTTC
CDR3: CASTKDRAYYGYTF

V: TRBV25-1
D: NA
size: once
J: TRBJ2-2
DNA: TGTGCCAGCAGCTACCGCAACACCGGGGAGCTGTTTTTT
CDR3: CASSYRNTGELFF

V: TRBV7-9
D: NA
size: NA
J: TRBJ1-2
DNA: TGTGCCAGCAGCTTAGCACAGGGACTCGGCTACACCTTC
CDR3: CASSLAQGLGYTF

V: TRBV4-3
D: NA
size: NA
J: TRBJ2-3
DNA: TGCGCCAGCAGCCGGGACTCATACTATATAGATACGCAGTATTTT
CDR3: CASSRDSYYIDTQYF

V: TRBV10-3
D: TRBD1
size: NA
J: TRBJ2-7
DNA: TGTGCCATCAGTGACCCAGGGGGTAGGGACGAGCAGTACTTC
CDR3: CAISDPGGRDEQYF

V: TRBV6-5
D: NA
size: NA
J: TRBJ1-3
DNA: TGTGCCAGCAGTTACCCAGGTTATGACACTGGAAACACCATATATTTT
CDR3: CASSYPGYDTGNTIYF

V: TRBV10-3
D: NA
size: NA
J: TRBJ1-1
DNA: TGTGCCATCAGTCGGGGCCAAGGCGACACTGAAGCTTTCTTT
CDR3: CAISRGQGDTEAFF

V: TRBV6-6
D: NA
size: NA
J: TRBJ2-5
DNA: TGTGCCAGCAGTCGGGTGGGAGAGACCCAGTACTTC
CDR3: CASSRVGETQYF

V: TRBV7-2
D: NA
size: many
J: TRBJ1-2
DNA: TGTGCCAGCAGCTTAGCGTCCCAAGTTAACTATGGCTACACCTTC
CDR3: CASSLASQVNYGYTF

V: TRBV29-1
D: TRBD1
size: few
J: TRBJ1-1
DNA: TGCAGCGTTGAAGATACCGGACAGGGGATGGGGAGGGAACACGCTGAAGCTTTCTTT
CDR3: CSVEDTGQGMGREHAEAFF

V: TRBV4-3
D: TRBD1
size: NA
J: TRBJ2-7
DNA: TGCGCCAGCAGCCAAGGACAGGGTTCCTACGAGCAGTACTTC
CDR3: CASSQGQGSYEQYF

V: TRBV5-6
D: NA
size: NA
J: TRBJ2-7
DNA: TGTGCCAGCAGCTTGGGGACAGCCAACTACGAGCAGTACTTC
CDR3: CASSLGTANYEQYF

V: TRBV15
D: NA
size: few
J: TRBJ1-1
DNA: TGTGCCACCAGTATTCGCATGAACACTGAAGCTTTCTTT
CDR3: CATSIRMNTEAFF

V: TRBV11-2
D: NA
size: NA
J: TRBJ1-2
DNA: TGTGCCAGCAGCTTGCAGCCGGGGCCAAACTATGGCTACACCTTC
CDR3: CASSLQPGPNYGYTF

V: TRBV12-3/TRBV12-4
D: NA
size: NA
J: TRBJ2-7
DNA: TGTGCCAGCAGCCCCGGCTCGGGGGGCTACGGGGAGCAGTACTTC
CDR3: CASSPGSGGYGEQYF